These 13 T cell receptor beta chains share one sample of origin, sequenced in a study of blood T cell repertoires in COVID-19. Sequenced by immunoSEQ multiplex PCR; TCRdb stores in-frame clones only, minus some. The profile shows about 210,000 clones, approximately 87% of them singletons. What was sequenced was peripheral blood. These receptors were collected from a man aged 60 to 75 who had recovered from COVID-19.

The chain joins TRBV19 to TRBJ1-1; D possibly corresponds to TRBD1 (6 bases). The CDR3 is 11 residues long. Trimming removed 3 bases from V and 13 bases from J, with 12 bases in between. Germline V gives CDR1 LNHDA, CDR2 SQIVND (reference sequence). CDR3 DNA: TGTGCCAGTAGTATCTCAGGGGCAGGTTTCTTT. This sequence encodes CASSISGAGFF.

The rearrangement joins TRBV5-6 to TRBJ1-6, with TRBD1 as a possible D gene (5 bases). Germline loops: CDR1 SGHDT, CDR2 YYEEEE. The CDR3 covers 19 residues. Trimming took 0 bases from V and 0 from J, leaving 16 bases between them. The CDR3 sequence: CASSLVVGGLSSYNSPLHF. In DNA form, the CDR3 reads TGTGCCAGCAGCTTGGTCGTGGGGGGACTGAGCTCCTATAATTCACCCCTCCACTTT.

The V gene is TRBV5-5, the J gene TRBJ1-2; D not resolved. Between the trimmed V and J ends, which lost 0 bases and 8 bases, there was a span of 17 bases. This CDR3 region has 15 residues. CDR1 SGHKS and CDR2 YYEKEE come from the germline V gene (reference sequence). This chain's CDR3 is CASSLELGSSVGYTF. The CDR3 nucleotides read TGTGCCAGCAGCTTGGAGTTGGGGAGCTCGGTCGGCTACACCTTC.

This rearrangement joins TRBV6-6 to TRBJ2-6, with 8 bases matching TRBD1. This CDR3 region has 15 residues. Unmatched junction bases numbered 2, after V lost 5 bases and J lost 2 bases. CDR1 and CDR2 from the germline V gene are MNHNY and SVGAGI (reference sequence). The CDR3 bases are TGTGCCAGCAGTCAGGGGGCAACTGGGGCCAACGTCCTGACTTTC. It codes for CASSQGATGANVLTF.

The chain carries TRBV5-4 and TRBJ2-3; a possible D gene is TRBD2 (5 bases). The CDR3 sequence is 16 residues long. The V gene's germline CDR1 is SGHNT and CDR2 YYREEE (reference sequence). Trimming took 2 bases from V and 1 from J, leaving 14 bases between them. The CDR3 DNA sequence: TGTGCCAGCAGCTTTCAGCGGATGCTCCGCACAGATACGCAGTATTTT. Protein: CASSFQRMLRTDTQYF.

The V gene is TRBV19, the J gene TRBJ2-1; TRBD2 aligns across 10 bases. The CDR3 is made up of 19 amino acids. CDR1 and CDR2 from the germline V gene are LNHDA and SQIVND (reference sequence). V was clipped by 7 bases and J by 0 bases; unmatched bases: 15. For the CDR3, the DNA is TGTGCCAGTACGGGCAGGACTAGCGGTCCTTTAAGCTCCTACAATGAGCAGTTCTTC. It codes for CASTGRTSGPLSSYNEQFF.

The chain couples TRBV6-1 to TRBJ2-7; D remains unclear. V was shortened by 2 bases and J by 1 base, with 6 bases between the two germline ends. Germline V gives CDR1 MNHNS, CDR2 SASEGT. This CDR3 is 13 amino acids long. CDR3 nucleotides: TGTGCCAGCAGTGAACACAGTTCCTACGAGCAGTACTTC. Its protein product is CASSEHSSYEQYF.

The chain links TRBV5-4 to TRBJ1-2; D call uncertain. This CDR3 has 16 amino acids. Germline CDR1 reads SGHNT; CDR2 reads YYREEE (reference sequence). Deletions cut 0 bases from V and 2 bases from J, with 14 bases between. CDR3 DNA: TGTGCCAGCAGCTTGGGCCACGGGGTCCAAAACTATGGCTACACCTTC. Protein product: CASSLGHGVQNYGYTF.

There are a few counts of this clone. The chain joins TRBV30 to TRBJ1-1, with D perhaps TRBD1 (5 bases). CDR1 is GTSNPN, CDR2 SVGIG, per germline (reference sequence). The CDR3 is 15 residues long. V was trimmed by 6 bases and J by 3 bases, leaving 20 bases between them. The CDR3 DNA reads TGTGCCTGTTCCTCTCGGGGCGGGATGCACACTGAAGCTTTCTTT. This gives the protein CACSSRGGMHTEAFF.

The chain joins TRBV4-3 to TRBJ1-4; D uncertain. This CDR3 contains 15 residues. V dropped 2 bases and J dropped 8 bases, with 15 bases sitting between them. Germline CDR1 and CDR2: LGHNA and YSLEER. CDR3 loop: CASSQLRSLPEKLFF. The CDR3 nucleotides read TGCGCCAGCAGCCAACTCAGGTCCTTACCGGAAAAACTGTTTTTT.

The gene calls are TRBV3-1 (or the pseudogene TRBV3-2) and TRBJ1-1, with D possibly TRBD1 on 6 matching bases. V lost 2 bases and J 4 bases, leaving 11 bases between the germline ends. This CDR3 comprises 14 residues. Per the germline V gene, CDR1 is LGHDT and CDR2 is YNNKEL (reference sequence). In DNA, the CDR3 is TGTGCCAGCAGCCAATTACGAGGGGGCACTGAAGCTTTCTTT. Translating it yields CASSQLRGGTEAFF.

This chain uses TRBV6-1 with TRBJ2-2; D perhaps matches TRBD1 (6 bases). Per the germline V gene, CDR1 is MNHNS and CDR2 is SASEGT. CDR3 length equals 17 residues. Trimming took 0 bases from V and 2 from J, leaving 13 bases between them. The CDR3 coding sequence is TGTGCCAGCAGTGAAGCGGGGTGGGGGCGCAACACCGGGGAGCTGTTTTTT. The encoded protein is CASSEAGWGRNTGELFF.

Written as DNA, the CDR3 is TGTGCCACCTTAAGGGGTGTGGCTGGAAACACCATATATTTT. This codes for CATLRGVAGNTIYF. V and J are TRBV7-9 and TRBJ1-3, with D possibly being TRBD1 (5 bases). V shed 10 bases and J shed 2 bases, with 15 bases lying between them. This CDR3 region has 14 residues. The germline V gene encodes CDR1 SEHNR and CDR2 FQNEAQ (reference sequence).